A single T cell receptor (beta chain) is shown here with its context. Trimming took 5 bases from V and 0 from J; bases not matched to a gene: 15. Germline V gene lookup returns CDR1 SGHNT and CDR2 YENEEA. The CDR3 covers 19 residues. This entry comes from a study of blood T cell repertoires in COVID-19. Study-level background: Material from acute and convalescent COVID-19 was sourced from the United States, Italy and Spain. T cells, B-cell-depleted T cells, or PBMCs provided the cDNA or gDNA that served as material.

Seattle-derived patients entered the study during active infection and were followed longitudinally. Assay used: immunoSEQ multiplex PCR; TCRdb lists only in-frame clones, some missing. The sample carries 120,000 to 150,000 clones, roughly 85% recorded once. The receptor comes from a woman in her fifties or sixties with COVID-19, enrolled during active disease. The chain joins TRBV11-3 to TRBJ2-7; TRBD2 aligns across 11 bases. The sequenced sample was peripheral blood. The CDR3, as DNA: TGTGCCAGCAGCCTTAGGCGGCCGGGACTAGCGGACAGCTCCTACGAGCAGTACTTC. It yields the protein CASSLRRPGLADSSYEQYF.